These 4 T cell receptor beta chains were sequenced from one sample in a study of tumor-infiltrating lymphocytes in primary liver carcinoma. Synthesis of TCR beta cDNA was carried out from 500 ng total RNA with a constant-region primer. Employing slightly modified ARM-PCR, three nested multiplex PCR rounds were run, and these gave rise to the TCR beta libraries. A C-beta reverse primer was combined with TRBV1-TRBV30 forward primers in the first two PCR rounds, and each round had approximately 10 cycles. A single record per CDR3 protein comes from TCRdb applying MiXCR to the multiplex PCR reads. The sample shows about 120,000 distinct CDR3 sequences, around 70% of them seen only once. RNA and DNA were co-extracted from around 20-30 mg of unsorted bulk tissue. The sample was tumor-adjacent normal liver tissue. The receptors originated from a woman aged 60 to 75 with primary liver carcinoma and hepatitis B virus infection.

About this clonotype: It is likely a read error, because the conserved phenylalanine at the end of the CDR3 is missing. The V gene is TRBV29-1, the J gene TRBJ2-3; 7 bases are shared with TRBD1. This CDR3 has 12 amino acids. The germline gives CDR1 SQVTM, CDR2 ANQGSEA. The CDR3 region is CSVGTAQDTQYL. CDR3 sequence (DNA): TGTAGCGTTGGGACAGCGCAAGATACGCAGTATTTA.

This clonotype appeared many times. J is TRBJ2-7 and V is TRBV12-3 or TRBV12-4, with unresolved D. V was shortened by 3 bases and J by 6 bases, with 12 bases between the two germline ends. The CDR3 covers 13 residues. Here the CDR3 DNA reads TGTGCCAGCAGTTTCGGACCAAGAGGCGAGCAGTACTTC. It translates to CASSFGPRGEQYF.

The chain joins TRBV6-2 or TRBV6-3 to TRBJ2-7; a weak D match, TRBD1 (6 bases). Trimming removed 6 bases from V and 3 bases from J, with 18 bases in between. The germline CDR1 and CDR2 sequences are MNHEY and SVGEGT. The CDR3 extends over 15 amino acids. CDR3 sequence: CASRPTPTGGYEQYF. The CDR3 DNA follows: TGTGCCAGCAGACCGACCCCGACAGGAGGCTACGAGCAGTACTTC.

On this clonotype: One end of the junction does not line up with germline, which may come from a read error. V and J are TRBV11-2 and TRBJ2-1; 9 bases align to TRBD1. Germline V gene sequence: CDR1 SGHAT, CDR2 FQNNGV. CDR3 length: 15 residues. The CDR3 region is CANSSRDRVLDEQLF. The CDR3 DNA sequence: TGTGCCAACAGCTCCCGGGACAGGGTTCTGGATGAGCAGCTCTTC. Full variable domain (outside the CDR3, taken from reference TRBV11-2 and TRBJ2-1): EAGVAQSPRYKIIEKRQSVAFWCNPISGHATLYWYQQILGQGPKLLIQFQNNGVVDDSQLPKDRFSAERLKGVDSTLKIQPAKLEDSAVYLCANSSRDRVLDEQLFGPGTRLTVL.